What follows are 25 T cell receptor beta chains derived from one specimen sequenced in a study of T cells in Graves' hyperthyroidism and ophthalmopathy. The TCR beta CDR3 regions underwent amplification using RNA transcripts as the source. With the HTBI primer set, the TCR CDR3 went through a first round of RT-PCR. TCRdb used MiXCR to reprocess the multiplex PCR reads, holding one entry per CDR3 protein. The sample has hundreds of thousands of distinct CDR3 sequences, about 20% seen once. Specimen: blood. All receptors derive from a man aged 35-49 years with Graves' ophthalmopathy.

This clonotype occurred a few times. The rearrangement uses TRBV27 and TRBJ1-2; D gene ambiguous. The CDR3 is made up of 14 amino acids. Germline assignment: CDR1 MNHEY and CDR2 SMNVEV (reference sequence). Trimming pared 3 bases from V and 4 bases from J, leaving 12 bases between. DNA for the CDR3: TGTGCCAGCAGTTTTGCGGGTTCAGGCTATGGCTACACCTTC. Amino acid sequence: CASSFAGSGYGYTF.

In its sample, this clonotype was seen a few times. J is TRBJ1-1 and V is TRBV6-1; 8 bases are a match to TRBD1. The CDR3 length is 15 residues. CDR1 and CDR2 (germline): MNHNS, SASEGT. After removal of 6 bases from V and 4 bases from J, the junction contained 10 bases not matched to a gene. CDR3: CASSHNRGKGTEAFF. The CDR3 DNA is TGTGCCAGCAGCCACAACAGGGGGAAGGGCACTGAAGCTTTCTTT.

The CDR3 nucleotides read TGTGCCAGCAGCCCCCGCGGGAGGCCGATGGATGAGCAGTTCTTC. Protein product: CASSPRGRPMDEQFF. The V gene is TRBV7-3, the J gene TRBJ2-1, with 8 nucleotides matching TRBD2. CDR1 is SGHTA, CDR2 FQGTGA, per germline. The CDR3 extends over 15 amino acids. Unmatched junction bases numbered 11, after V lost 5 bases and J lost 8 bases.

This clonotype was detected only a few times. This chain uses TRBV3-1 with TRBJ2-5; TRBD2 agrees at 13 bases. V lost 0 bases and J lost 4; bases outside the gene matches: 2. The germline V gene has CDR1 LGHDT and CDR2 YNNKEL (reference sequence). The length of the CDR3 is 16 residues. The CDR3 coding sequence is TGTGCCAGCAGCCAAGAGAGACTAGCGGGGGGAGAGACCCAGTACTTC. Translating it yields CASSQERLAGGETQYF.

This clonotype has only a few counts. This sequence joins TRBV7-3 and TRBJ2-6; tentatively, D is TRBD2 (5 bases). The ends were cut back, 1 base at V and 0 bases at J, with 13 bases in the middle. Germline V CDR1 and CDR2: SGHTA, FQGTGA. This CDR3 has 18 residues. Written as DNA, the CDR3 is TGTGCCAGCAGCTTAAGTCCTCTAGCCGCCTCTGGGGCCAACGTCCTGACTTTC. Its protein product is CASSLSPLAASGANVLTF.

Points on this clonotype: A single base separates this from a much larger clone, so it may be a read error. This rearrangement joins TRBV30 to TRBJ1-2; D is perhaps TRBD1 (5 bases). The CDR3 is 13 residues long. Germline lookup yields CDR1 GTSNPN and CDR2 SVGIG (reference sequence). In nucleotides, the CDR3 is TGTGTCTGGAGTGTATTGCCAGGGCGAGGCTACACCTTC. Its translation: CVWSVLPGRGYTF.

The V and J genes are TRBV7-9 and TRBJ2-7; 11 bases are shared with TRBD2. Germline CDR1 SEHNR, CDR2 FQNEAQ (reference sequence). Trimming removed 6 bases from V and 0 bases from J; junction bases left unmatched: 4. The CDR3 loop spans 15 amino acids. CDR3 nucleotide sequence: TGTGCCAGCAGTCCTAGCGGGGGGTTCTCCTACGAGCAGTACTTC. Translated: CASSPSGGFSYEQYF.

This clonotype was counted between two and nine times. CDR3 nucleotides: TGCGCCAGCAGCTTGGGCCAGTTGAAGCCTTCGGGCGGCTACACCTTC. It translates to CASSLGQLKPSGGYTF. The chain recombines TRBV5-1 with TRBJ1-2; D ambiguous. From germline, CDR1 is SGHRS and CDR2 YFSETQ. Trimming pared 0 bases from V and 8 bases from J, leaving 20 bases between. The length of the CDR3 is 16 residues.

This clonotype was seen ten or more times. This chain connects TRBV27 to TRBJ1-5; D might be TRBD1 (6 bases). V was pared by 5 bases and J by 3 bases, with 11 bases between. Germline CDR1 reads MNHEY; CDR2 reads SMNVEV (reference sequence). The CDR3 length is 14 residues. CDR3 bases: TGTGCCAGCAGTAGCCGGGACAACAATCAGCCCCAGCATTTT. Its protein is CASSSRDNNQPQHF.

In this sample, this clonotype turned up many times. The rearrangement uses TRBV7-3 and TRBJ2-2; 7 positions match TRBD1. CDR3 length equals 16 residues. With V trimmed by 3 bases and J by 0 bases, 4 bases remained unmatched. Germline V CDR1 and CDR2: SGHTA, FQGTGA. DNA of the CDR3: TGTGCCAGCAGCTTGGACAGGAGTACGAACACCGGGGAGCTGTTTTTT. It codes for CASSLDRSTNTGELFF.

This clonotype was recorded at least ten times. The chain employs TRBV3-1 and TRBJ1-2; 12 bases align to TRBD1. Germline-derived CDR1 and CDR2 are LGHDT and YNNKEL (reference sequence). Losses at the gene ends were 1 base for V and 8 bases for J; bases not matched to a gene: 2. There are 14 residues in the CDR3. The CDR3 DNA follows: TGTGCCAGCAGCCAAGGGGACAGGGGGCGAGGCTACACCTTC. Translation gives CASSQGDRGRGYTF.

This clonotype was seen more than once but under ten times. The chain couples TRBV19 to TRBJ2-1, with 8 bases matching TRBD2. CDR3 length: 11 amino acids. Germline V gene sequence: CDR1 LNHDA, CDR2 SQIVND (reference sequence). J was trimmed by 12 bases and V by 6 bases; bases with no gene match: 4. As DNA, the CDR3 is TGTGCCAGTAGCACACTAGCGGCGCAGTTCTTC. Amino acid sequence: CASSTLAAQFF.

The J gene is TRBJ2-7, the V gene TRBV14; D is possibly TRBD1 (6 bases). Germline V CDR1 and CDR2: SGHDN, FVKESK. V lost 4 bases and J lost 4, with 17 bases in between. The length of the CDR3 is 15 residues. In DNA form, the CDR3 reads TGTGCCAGCAGCCCCGGACAGCCCAGTACGTACGAGCAGTACTTC. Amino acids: CASSPGQPSTYEQYF.

The DNA for the CDR3 is TGTGCCAGCAGTTTTGAAGGCCCTGGCTACACCTTC. Protein product: CASSFEGPGYTF. The rearrangement links TRBV28 to TRBJ1-2; D gene unclear. V was cut by 3 bases and J by 7 bases, with 9 bases left in between. Germline loops: CDR1 MDHEN, CDR2 SYDVKM. The CDR3 length is 12 residues.

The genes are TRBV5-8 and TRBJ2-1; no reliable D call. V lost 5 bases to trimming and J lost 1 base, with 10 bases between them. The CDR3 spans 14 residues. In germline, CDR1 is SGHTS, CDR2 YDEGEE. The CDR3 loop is CASRTWVSYNEQFF. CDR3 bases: TGTGCCAGCAGGACCTGGGTTTCCTACAATGAGCAGTTCTTC.

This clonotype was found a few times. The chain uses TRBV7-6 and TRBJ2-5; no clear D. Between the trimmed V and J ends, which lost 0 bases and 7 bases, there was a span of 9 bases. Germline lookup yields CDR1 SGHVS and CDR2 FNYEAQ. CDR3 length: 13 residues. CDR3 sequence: CASSLAPKRTQYF. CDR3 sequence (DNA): TGTGCCAGCAGCTTAGCCCCAAAGAGGACCCAGTACTTC.

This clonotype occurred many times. The chain's CDR3 is CASSLQDGARAFF. The CDR3 bases are TGTGCCAGCAGCTTACAGGATGGGGCTCGAGCTTTCTTT. This chain joins TRBV7-3 and TRBJ1-1; D possibly corresponds to TRBD1 (5 bases). Germline V gene data show CDR1 as SGHTA and CDR2 as FQGTGA. Trimming removed 2 bases at V and 10 bases at J, with 14 bases between. This CDR3 is built from 13 residues.

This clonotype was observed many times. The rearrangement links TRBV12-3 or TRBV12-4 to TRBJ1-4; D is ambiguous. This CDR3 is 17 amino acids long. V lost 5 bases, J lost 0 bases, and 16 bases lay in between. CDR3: CASSPARGFATNEKLFF. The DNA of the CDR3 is TGTGCCAGCAGTCCCGCCCGGGGATTTGCAACTAATGAAAAACTGTTTTTT.

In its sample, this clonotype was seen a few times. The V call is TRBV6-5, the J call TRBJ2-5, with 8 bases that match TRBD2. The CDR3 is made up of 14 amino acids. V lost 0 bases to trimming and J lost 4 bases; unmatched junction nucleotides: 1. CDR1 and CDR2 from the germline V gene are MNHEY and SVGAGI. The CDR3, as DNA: TGTGCCAGCAGTTACTCTGCGGGGGGAGAGACCCAGTACTTC. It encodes CASSYSAGGETQYF.

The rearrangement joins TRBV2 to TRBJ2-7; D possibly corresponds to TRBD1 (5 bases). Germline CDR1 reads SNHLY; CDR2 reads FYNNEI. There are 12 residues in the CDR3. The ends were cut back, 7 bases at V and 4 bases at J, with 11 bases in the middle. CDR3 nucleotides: TGTGCCAGCAAGGGCAGGGTGTACGAGCAGTACTTC. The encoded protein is CASKGRVYEQYF.

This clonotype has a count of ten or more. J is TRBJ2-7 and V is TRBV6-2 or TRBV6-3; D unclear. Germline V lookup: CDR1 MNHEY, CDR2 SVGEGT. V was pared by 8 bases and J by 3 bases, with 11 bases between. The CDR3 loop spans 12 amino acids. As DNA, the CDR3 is TGTGCCAGCCGGACGGAGAACTACGAGCAGTACTTC. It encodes CASRTENYEQYF.

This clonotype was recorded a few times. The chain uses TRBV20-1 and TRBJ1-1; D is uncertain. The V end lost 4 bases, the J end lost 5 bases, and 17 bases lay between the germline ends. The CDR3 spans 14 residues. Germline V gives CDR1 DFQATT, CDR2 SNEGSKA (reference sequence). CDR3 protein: CSAINGVAWTEAFF. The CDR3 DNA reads TGCAGTGCTATCAACGGGGTAGCATGGACTGAAGCTTTCTTT.

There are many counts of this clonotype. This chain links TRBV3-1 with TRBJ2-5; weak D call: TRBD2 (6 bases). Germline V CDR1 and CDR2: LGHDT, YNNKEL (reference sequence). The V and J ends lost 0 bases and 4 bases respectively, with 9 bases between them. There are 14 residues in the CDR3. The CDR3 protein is CASSQDNSGETQYF. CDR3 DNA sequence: TGTGCCAGCAGCCAAGATAATAGCGGAGAGACCCAGTACTTC.

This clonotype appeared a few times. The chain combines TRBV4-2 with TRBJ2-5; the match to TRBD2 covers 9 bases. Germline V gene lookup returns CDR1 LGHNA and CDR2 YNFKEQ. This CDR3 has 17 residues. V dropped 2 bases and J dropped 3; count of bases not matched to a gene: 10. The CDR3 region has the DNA TGTGCCAGCAGCCAATACGGGGGCGGGGGGGCCGAAGAGACCCAGTACTTC. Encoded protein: CASSQYGGGGAEETQYF.

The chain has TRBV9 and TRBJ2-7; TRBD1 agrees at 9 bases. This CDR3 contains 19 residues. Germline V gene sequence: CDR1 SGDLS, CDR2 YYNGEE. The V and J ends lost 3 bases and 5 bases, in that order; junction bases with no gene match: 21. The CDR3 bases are TGTGCCAGCAGCGAGTCGACAGGGGGTCCGGGACTCGCAACCGACGAGCAGTACTTC. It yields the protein CASSESTGGPGLATDEQYF.